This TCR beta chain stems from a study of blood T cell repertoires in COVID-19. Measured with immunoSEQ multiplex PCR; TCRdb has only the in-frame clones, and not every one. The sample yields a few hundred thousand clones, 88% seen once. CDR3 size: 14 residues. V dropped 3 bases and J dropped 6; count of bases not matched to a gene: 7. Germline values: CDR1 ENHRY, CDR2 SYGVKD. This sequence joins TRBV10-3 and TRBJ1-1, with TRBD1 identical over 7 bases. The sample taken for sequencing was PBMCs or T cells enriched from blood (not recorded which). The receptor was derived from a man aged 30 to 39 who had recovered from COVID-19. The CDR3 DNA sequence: TGTGCCATCAGTGACTACAGGGGTGTGGCTGAAGCTTTCTTT. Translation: CAISDYRGVAEAFF.